This T cell receptor beta chain was captured in a study of blood T cells in healthy people across ages. The use of a sample-barcoded 5' primer and a J-beta primer mix characterized a second PCR of about 7 to 12 cycles. A single record per CDR3 protein comes from TCRdb applying MiXCR to the 5' RACE reads. The sample holds some 900,000 distinct CDR3 sequences, roughly 52% seen once. Germline CDR1 reads SEHNR; CDR2 reads FQNEAQ (reference sequence). The CDR3 is 20 residues long. Sequences were obtained from blood. The chain employs TRBV7-9 and TRBJ2-1, with TRBD2 matching over 11 bases. The J call may be incorrect, as the DNA end agrees better with TRBJ2-7. The sequence was collected from a man aged 30-40 years in good health. CDR3 sequence (DNA): TGTGCCAGCAGCTCGTCCTCTACTAGCGGGGGAGACTTCTCCTACAATGAGCAGTACTTC. Protein: CASSSSSTSGGDFSYNEQYF.